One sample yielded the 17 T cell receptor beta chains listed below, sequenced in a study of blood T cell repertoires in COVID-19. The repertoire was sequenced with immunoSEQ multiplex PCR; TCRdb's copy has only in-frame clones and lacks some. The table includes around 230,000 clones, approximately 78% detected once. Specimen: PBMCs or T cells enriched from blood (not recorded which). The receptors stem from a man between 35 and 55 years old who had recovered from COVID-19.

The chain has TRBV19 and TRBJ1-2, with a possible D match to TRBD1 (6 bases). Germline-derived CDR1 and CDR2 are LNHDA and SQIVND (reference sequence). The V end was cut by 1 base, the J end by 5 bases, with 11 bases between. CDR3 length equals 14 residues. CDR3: CASSIGGQRYGYTF. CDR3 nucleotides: TGTGCCAGTAGTATAGGGGGACAAAGGTATGGCTACACCTTC.

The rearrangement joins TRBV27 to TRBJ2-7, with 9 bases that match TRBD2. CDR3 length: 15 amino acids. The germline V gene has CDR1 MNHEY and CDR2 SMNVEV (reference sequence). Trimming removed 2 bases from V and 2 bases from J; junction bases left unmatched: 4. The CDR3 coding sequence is TGTGCCAGCAGTTTAAAGGGACTAGCTACCTACGAGCAGTACTTC. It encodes CASSLKGLATYEQYF.

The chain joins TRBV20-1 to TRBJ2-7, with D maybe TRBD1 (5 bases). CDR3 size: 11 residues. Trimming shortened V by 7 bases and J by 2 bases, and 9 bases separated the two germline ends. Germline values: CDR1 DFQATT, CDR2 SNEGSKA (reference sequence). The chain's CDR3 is CSVGHTYEQYF. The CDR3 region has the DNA TGCAGTGTGGGGCATACCTACGAGCAGTACTTC.

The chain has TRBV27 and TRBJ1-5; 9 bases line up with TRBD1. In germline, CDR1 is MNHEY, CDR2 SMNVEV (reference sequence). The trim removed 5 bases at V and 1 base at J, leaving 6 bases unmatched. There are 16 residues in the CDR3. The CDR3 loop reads CASSERGQGSNQPQHF. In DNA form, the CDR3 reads TGTGCCAGCAGTGAACGAGGACAGGGGAGCAATCAGCCCCAGCATTTT.

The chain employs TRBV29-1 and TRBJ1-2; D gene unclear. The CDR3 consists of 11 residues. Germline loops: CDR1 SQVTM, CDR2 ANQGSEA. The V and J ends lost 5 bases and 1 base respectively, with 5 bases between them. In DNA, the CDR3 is TGCAGCGTTAATCTTAACTATGGCTACACCTTC. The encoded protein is CSVNLNYGYTF.

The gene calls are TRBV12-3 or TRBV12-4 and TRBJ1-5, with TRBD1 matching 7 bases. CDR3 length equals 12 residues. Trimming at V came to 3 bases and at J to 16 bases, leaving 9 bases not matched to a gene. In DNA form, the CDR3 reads TGTGCCAGCAGTTTCGAAGGGGGCCCCCGACATTTT. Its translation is CASSFEGGPRHF.

The CDR3 DNA sequence: TGCGCCAGCAGCGAGGCCGGGACAGGGGGCGAAAAACTGTTTTTT. It codes for CASSEAGTGGEKLFF. The rearrangement links TRBV5-1 to TRBJ1-4; 12 bases map to TRBD1. CDR1 is SGHRS and CDR2 is YFSETQ in the germline V gene. Trimming at V came to 4 bases and at J to 8 bases, leaving 6 bases not matched to a gene. The CDR3 length is 15 residues.

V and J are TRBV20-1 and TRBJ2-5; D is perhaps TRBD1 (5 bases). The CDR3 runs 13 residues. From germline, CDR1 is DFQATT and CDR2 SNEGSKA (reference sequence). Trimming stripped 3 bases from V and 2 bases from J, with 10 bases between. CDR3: CSASKGSQETQYF. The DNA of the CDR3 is TGCAGTGCTAGTAAGGGGTCGCAAGAGACCCAGTACTTC.

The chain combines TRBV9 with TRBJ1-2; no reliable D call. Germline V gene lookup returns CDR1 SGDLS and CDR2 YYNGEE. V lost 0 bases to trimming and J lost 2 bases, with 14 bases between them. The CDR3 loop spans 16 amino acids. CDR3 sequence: CASSVAPTTINYGYTF. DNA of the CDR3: TGTGCCAGCAGCGTAGCCCCGACGACTATCAACTATGGCTACACCTTC.

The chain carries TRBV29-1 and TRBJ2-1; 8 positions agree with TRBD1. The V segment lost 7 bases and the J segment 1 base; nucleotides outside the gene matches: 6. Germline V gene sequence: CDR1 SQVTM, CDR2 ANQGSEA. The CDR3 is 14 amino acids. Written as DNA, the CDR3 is TGCAGCGGTCGGCAGGGGGCTTCCTACAATGAGCAGTTCTTC. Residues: CSGRQGASYNEQFF.

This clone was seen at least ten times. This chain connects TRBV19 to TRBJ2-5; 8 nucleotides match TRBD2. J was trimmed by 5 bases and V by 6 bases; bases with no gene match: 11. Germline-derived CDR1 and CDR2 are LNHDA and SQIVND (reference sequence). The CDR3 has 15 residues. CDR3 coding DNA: TGTGCCAGTAGGGCCGACGGGAGGGCCGGTGAGACCCAGTACTTC. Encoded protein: CASRADGRAGETQYF. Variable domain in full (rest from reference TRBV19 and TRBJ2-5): DGGITQSPKYLFRKEGQNVTLSCEQNLNHDAMYWYRQDPGQGLRLIYYSQIVNDFQKGDIAEGYSVSREKKESFPLTVTSAQKNPTAFYLCASRADGRAGETQYFGPGTRLLVL.

The CDR3 sequence: CASSARQYQKETQYF. Written as DNA, the CDR3 is TGTGCCAGCAGCGCAAGACAATACCAGAAGGAGACCCAGTACTTC. The rearrangement uses TRBV6-5 and TRBJ2-5; the D is unclear. Trimming stripped 6 bases from V and 5 bases from J, with 19 bases between. Germline loops: CDR1 MNHEY, CDR2 SVGAGI. The CDR3 is 15 residues long.

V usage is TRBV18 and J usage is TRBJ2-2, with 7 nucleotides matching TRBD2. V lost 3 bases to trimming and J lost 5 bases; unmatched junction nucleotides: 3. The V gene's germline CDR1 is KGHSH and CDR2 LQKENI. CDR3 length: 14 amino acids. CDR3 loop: CASSPGGRTGELFF. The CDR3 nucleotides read TGTGCCAGCTCACCGGGCGGGAGAACCGGGGAGCTGTTTTTT.

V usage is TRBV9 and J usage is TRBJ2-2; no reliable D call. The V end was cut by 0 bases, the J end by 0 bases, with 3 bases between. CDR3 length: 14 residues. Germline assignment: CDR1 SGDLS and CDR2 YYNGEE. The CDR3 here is CASSVVTNTGELFF. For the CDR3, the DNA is TGTGCCAGCAGCGTAGTCACGAACACCGGGGAGCTGTTTTTT.

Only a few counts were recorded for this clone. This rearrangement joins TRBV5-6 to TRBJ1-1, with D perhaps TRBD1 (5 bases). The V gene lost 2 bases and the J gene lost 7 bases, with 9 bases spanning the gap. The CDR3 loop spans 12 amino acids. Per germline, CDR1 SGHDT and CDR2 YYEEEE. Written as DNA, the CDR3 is TGTGCCAGCAGCTTCGGGGGGATTGAAGCTTTCTTT. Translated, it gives CASSFGGIEAFF.

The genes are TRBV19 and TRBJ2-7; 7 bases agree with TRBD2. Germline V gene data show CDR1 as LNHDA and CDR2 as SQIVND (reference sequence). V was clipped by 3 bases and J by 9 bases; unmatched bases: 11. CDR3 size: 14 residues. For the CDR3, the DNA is TGTGCCAGTAGTATGAGGAGCGGGATCGAGGCGCAGTACTTC. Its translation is CASSMRSGIEAQYF.

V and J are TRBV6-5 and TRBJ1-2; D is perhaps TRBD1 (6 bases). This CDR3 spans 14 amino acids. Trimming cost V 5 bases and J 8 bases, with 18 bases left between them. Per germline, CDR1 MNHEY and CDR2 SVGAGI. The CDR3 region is CASSPGQLLWGYTF. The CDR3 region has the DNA TGTGCCAGCAGTCCCGGACAGCTACTGTGGGGCTACACCTTC.